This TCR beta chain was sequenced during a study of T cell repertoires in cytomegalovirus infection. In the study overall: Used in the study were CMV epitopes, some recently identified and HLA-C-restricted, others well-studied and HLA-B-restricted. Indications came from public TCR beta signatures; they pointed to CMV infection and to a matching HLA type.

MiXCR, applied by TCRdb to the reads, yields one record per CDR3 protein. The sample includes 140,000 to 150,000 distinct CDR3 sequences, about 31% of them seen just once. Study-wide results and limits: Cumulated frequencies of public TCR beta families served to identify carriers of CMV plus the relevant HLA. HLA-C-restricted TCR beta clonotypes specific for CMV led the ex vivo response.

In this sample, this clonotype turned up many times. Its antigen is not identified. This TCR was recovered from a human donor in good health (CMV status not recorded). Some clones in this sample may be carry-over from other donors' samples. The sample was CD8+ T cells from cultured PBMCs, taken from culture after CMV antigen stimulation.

Here the CDR3 reads CASSLLDSSEAKPTDTQYF. The CDR3 bases are TGTGCCAGCAGCTTGCTCGACAGCTCGGAGGCGAAGCCCACAGATACGCAGTATTTT. The gene calls are TRBV7-2 and TRBJ2-3; tentatively, D is TRBD1 or TRBD2 (5 bases each). CDR1 and CDR2 from the germline V gene are SGHTA and FQGNSA. This CDR3 is built from 19 residues. The V end was cut by 3 bases, the J end by 2 bases, with 24 bases between.